Below, 10 T cell receptor beta chains from the same sample are listed, as sequenced in a study of control samples from healthy donors and cancer patients. Assay used: immunoSEQ multiplex PCR; TCRdb lists only in-frame clones, some missing. In the table there are some 120,000 clones, 80% to 95% of which are singletons. Specimen: PBMCs. The receptors stem from a man aged 80 or over with head and neck cancer.

As DNA, the CDR3 is TGTGCCAGCAGCTTGGGGGGCGCCGGATCCTACAATGAGCAGTTCTTC. Residues: CASSLGGAGSYNEQFF. The V call is TRBV5-4, the J call TRBJ2-1, with D tentatively TRBD1 (5 bases). The CDR3 loop spans 16 amino acids. CDR1 and CDR2 from the germline V gene are SGHNT and YYREEE (reference sequence). With 0 bases removed from V and 1 base from J, the gap between germline ends came to 11 bases. The whole variable domain, filled in from reference TRBV5-4 and TRBJ2-1, reads ETGVTQSPTHLIKTRGQQVTLRCSSQSGHNTVSWYQQALGQGPQFIFQYYREEENGRGNFPPRFSGLQFPNYSSELNVNALELDDSALYLCASSLGGAGSYNEQFFGPGTRLTVL.

V is TRBV27 and J is TRBJ2-3; D is unclear. CDR3 length equals 13 residues. The V gene's germline CDR1 is MNHEY and CDR2 SMNVEV (reference sequence). Trimming left V 7 bases short and J 6 bases short, with 14 bases between. CDR3 bases: TGTGCCAGCACCCACGGCCCGTGGGATACGCAGTATTTT. This encodes CASTHGPWDTQYF.

CDR3 protein: CASRDRMNTEAFF. CDR3 nucleotides: TGTGCCAGTCGGGACAGAATGAACACTGAAGCTTTCTTT. The chain carries TRBV19 and TRBJ1-1; 7 nucleotides match TRBD1. Germline V CDR1 and CDR2: LNHDA, SQIVND (reference sequence). The CDR3 length is 13 residues. Trimming at V came to 8 bases and at J to 0 bases, leaving 3 bases not matched to a gene.

The chain links TRBV30 to TRBJ1-1, with a possible D match to TRBD1 (6 bases). Trimming removed 0 bases from V and 3 bases from J, with 8 bases in between. Germline V gene lookup returns CDR1 GTSNPN and CDR2 SVGIG (reference sequence). This CDR3 contains 13 residues. CDR3 protein: CAWSVQGHTEAFF. The CDR3 DNA sequence: TGTGCCTGGAGTGTACAGGGCCACACTGAAGCTTTCTTT.

The rearrangement links TRBV29-1 to TRBJ2-2; weak D call: TRBD2 (6 bases). The V and J ends lost 7 bases and 5 bases respectively, with 14 bases between them. There are 13 residues in the CDR3. Germline CDR1 SQVTM, CDR2 ANQGSEA. As DNA, the CDR3 is TGCAGCGCGCACCGGGGGAGGACCGGGGAGCTGTTTTTT. Translation: CSAHRGRTGELFF.

The CDR3 is CASQETRNQPQHF. CDR3 bases: TGTGCCAGCCAAGAAACCCGCAATCAGCCCCAGCATTTT. The chain is built from TRBV6-5 and TRBJ1-5; D not resolved. The V gene's germline CDR1 is MNHEY and CDR2 SVGAGI. Trimming shortened V by 8 bases and J by 2 bases, and 10 bases separated the two germline ends. The CDR3 contains 13 residues.

V and J are TRBV11-3 and TRBJ2-5; D tentatively fits TRBD1 or TRBD2 (5 bases each). V was cut by 5 bases and J by 5 bases, with 18 bases left in between. The CDR3 is 15 residues long. CDR1 and CDR2 from the germline V gene are SGHNT and YENEEA. The CDR3 protein is CASSQGRVDLETQYF. The CDR3 DNA is TGTGCCAGCAGCCAGGGACGGGTGGATCTGGAGACCCAGTACTTC.

This chain uses TRBV9 with TRBJ2-1, with 10 bases aligning to TRBD2. CDR1 is SGDLS, CDR2 YYNGEE, per germline. Trimming at V came to 2 bases and at J to 9 bases, leaving 14 bases not matched to a gene. CDR3 length equals 17 residues. The CDR3 reads CASSVMASGGAQGEQFF. For the CDR3, the DNA is TGTGCCAGCAGCGTCATGGCCAGCGGGGGGGCTCAGGGTGAGCAGTTCTTC.

CDR3 region: CASSLAYYNEQFF. DNA for the CDR3: TGTGCCAGCAGTTTGGCTTATTACAATGAGCAGTTCTTC. This chain links TRBV28 with TRBJ2-1; D uncertain. This CDR3 is 13 amino acids long. The germline V gene has CDR1 MDHEN and CDR2 SYDVKM. V lost 3 bases, J lost 4 bases, and 7 bases lay in between.

The chain links TRBV5-1 to TRBJ1-1, with D unresolved. The CDR3 sequence is 13 residues long. With 0 bases removed from V and 10 bases from J, the gap between germline ends came to 13 bases. Germline values: CDR1 SGHRS, CDR2 YFSETQ. The DNA of the CDR3 is TGCGCCAGCAGCTTGGGAACGGAGACCGCAGCTTTCTTT. Translated: CASSLGTETAAFF.